These T cell receptor beta chains were read from a single sample in a study of cytomegalovirus exposure and HLA in healthy donors. Produced via immunoSEQ multiplex PCR; TCRdb's table is partial and in-frame only. The data hold 140,000 or so clones, with over 65% observed a single time. Material for sequencing was PBMCs. The receptor set was obtained from a female donor in good health and CMV-seronegative. CDR3s include the opening cysteine and the closing phenylalanine or tryptophan. Each record gives: clone size, J gene, V gene, D gene, CDR3 DNA, CDR3 protein. The D gene is left open where the match is weak. Expanded clones get a size class; other rows say once, few or many, or leave the size out.

.,TRBJ2-1,TRBV5-1,TRBD1,TGCGCCAGCTCACCCCAGGGACAGAGGGTCCATGAGCAGTTCTTC,CASSPQGQRVHEQFF
.,TRBJ2-2,TRBV7-8,TRBD1,TGTGCCAGCAGCATAGGACAGGGGGCATGGACCGGGGAGCTGTTTTTT,CASSIGQGAWTGELFF
.,TRBJ2-7,TRBV6-1,.,TGTGCCAGCAACGAGGGAGGACCATACGAGCAGTACTTC,CASNEGGPYEQYF
once,TRBJ2-5,TRBV2,.,TGTGCCAGCGGTTTTAACCAGGCACGAGAGACCCAGTACTTC,CASGFNQARETQYF
.,TRBJ1-5,TRBV6-1,.,TGTGCCAGCGCTTACAGGGATGCGAGTCAGCCCCAGCATTTT,CASAYRDASQPQHF
.,TRBJ2-5,TRBV7-9,.,TGTGCCAGCAGAGAAGCGGAAGACCAAGAGACCCAGTACTTC,CASREAEDQETQYF
.,TRBJ1-2,TRBV28,.,TGTGCCAGCAGTTTAACCTCGACAGGAACATATGGCTACACCTTC,CASSLTSTGTYGYTF
.,TRBJ1-3,TRBV11-2,TRBD1,TGTGCCAGCAGCTTACACGACGGACAGGGGGGAAACACCATATATTTT,CASSLHDGQGGNTIYF
.,TRBJ2-7,TRBV7-9,TRBD2,TGTGCCAGCAGATCCACTGCGCTAGCGGGGGAGATCAGCGAGCAGTACTTC,CASRSTALAGEISEQYF
.,TRBJ2-3,TRBV18,.,TGTGCCAGCTCACCTGACAGGATACTCACAGATACGCAGTATTTT,CASSPDRILTDTQYF
.,TRBJ2-5,TRBV27,TRBD2,TGTGCCAGCAGCGCTACCCGCGGGAGCTTCGAGACCCAGTACTTC,CASSATRGSFETQYF
.,TRBJ2-2,TRBV5-1,TRBD1,TGCGCCAGCAGCTCTCGACAGGGCACCACCGGGGAGCTGTTTTTT,CASSSRQGTTGELFF
.,TRBJ2-1,TRBV6-4,TRBD2,TGTGCCAGCAGTAGCGGGGGGGAGAATGAGCAGTTCTTC,CASSSGGENEQFF
.,TRBJ2-1,TRBV28,.,TGTGCCAGCAGTTTAAGGGGGAATGAGCAGTTCTTC,CASSLRGNEQFF
.,TRBJ2-1,TRBV30,.,TGTGCCTGGAGTCCTCAGATACAAGAGGGGCAGGGGACCCGCCCCGAGGCCTACAATGAGCAGTTCTTC,CAWSPQIQEGQGTRPEAYNEQFF
.,TRBJ2-3,TRBV4-3,TRBD2,TGCGCCAGCAGCCAAGATCGAGCGGGGGGGCCTACAGATACGCAGTATTTT,CASSQDRAGGPTDTQYF
.,TRBJ1-2,TRBV7-2,.,TGTGCCAGCAGCTCCCCGAACACCTATGGCTACACCTTC,CASSSPNTYGYTF
.,TRBJ2-1,TRBV7-2,TRBD2,TGTGCCAGCACCCGGGGGAGCGGGGGGGCGGCCTACAATGAGCAGTTCTTC,CASTRGSGGAAYNEQFF
.,TRBJ2-7,TRBV6-5,.,TGTGCCAGCAGTTACAAGGCGCTAGCTGCCACCTACGAGCAGTACTTC,CASSYKALAATYEQYF
.,TRBJ2-3,TRBV7-9,TRBD2,TGTGCCAGCAGCTCTGGACTAGCTCTCACAGATACGCAGTATTTT,CASSSGLALTDTQYF
.,TRBJ2-7,TRBV27,.,TGTGCCAGCAGCCCGGGACACAAACTCTCCTACGAGCAGTACTTC,CASSPGHKLSYEQYF
.,TRBJ2-3,TRBV7-9,TRBD1,TGTGCCAGCAGCGGGGGACAGTTCCCAGATACGCAGTATTTT,CASSGGQFPDTQYF
once,TRBJ2-1,TRBV4-2,.,TGTGCCAGCAGCCAACTAGAGATCTACAATGAGCAGTTCTTC,CASSQLEIYNEQFF
.,TRBJ2-7,TRBV6-6,.,TGTGCCGTCCGAGGGCCTCTAAAGGATGAAGAGCAGTACTTC,CAVRGPLKDEEQYF
once,TRBJ1-2,TRBV4-3,.,TGCGCCAGCAGCCAAGCCCCGGGGGATGGCTACACCTTC,CASSQAPGDGYTF
once,TRBJ1-4,TRBV6-5,.,TGTGCCACTCACCGGCTAGGGGGTGATGAAAAACTGTTTTTT,CATHRLGGDEKLFF
once,TRBJ2-7,TRBV28,.,TGTGCCAGCAGCCCCAACCACATAAACAGCCTCTACGAGCAGTACTTC,CASSPNHINSLYEQYF
.,TRBJ2-1,TRBV1,.,TGCACCAGCAGCCAAGATCTAGCGGGAGGCAATGAGCAGTTCTTC,CTSSQDLAGGNEQFF
.,TRBJ2-3,TRBV12-2,.,TGTGCAAGTCGCCTTCGACTAGCGGGGGGGACAGATACGCAGTATTTT,CASRLRLAGGTDTQYF
.,TRBJ1-5,TRBV5-1,.,TGCGCCAGCAGCTCTTCCGGGGACAACAATCAGCCCCAGCATTTT,CASSSSGDNNQPQHF
few,TRBJ1-1,TRBV7-6,TRBD1,TGTGCCAGCAGCCAGCGGGACAGGGCTAACACTGAAGCTTTCTTT,CASSQRDRANTEAFF
.,TRBJ2-5,TRBV11-3,.,TGTGCCAGTTCCGGAGTGGAGGAGACCCAGTACTTC,CASSGVEETQYF
few,TRBJ1-2,TRBV5-6,.,TGTGCCAGCAGCTTTGGTAACCCCGGGACACCGGGACGCTATGGCTACACCTTC,CASSFGNPGTPGRYGYTF
few,TRBJ1-2,TRBV6-5,TRBD1,TGTGCCAGCAGTGAAGGGGGCGTTTTCTATGGCTACACCTTC,CASSEGGVFYGYTF
.,TRBJ1-2,TRBV28,TRBD1,TGTGCCAGCAGCCTACCGGGGCCAGGAAGACAGGGCTATGGCTACACCTTC,CASSLPGPGRQGYGYTF
.,TRBJ2-7,TRBV6-5,TRBD1,TGTGCCAGCAGTACAAAGACAGGGGGCGTTTACGAGCAGTACTTC,CASSTKTGGVYEQYF
.,TRBJ1-5,TRBV19,.,TGTGCCAGTAGTACAGGGGCGGGCAATCAGCCCCAGCATTTT,CASSTGAGNQPQHF
.,TRBJ1-2,TRBV5-4,TRBD1,TGTGCCAGCGGCGGGGCGGACAGGGAATATCGCGGCTACACCTTC,CASGGADREYRGYTF
.,TRBJ1-4,TRBV28,.,TGTGCCAGCAGCCAAGATCTTTGGCATGAAAAACTGTTTTTT,CASSQDLWHEKLFF
.,TRBJ1-5,TRBV7-8,TRBD1,TGTGCCAGCAGCCCTACAGGGGGCAGGGGTGGCAATCAGCCCCAGCATTTT,CASSPTGGRGGNQPQHF
.,TRBJ2-7,TRBV5-4,TRBD2,TGTGCCAGCAGCTTGTCGAGCGGGAGCTCCTACGAGCAGTACTTC,CASSLSSGSSYEQYF
.,TRBJ2-7,TRBV14,TRBD1,TGTGCCAGCAGCCATCGACCCGGGACAGGGGTCCCCCTATTC,CASSHRPGTGVPLF
.,TRBJ1-4,TRBV5-1,TRBD1,TGCGCCAGCAGCCCCACCGGGACAGGGGGGACTAATGAAAAACTGTTTTTT,CASSPTGTGGTNEKLFF
.,TRBJ2-1,TRBV7-9,TRBD2,TGTGCCAGCAGCTTAGTGACTAGCGGGAGAGACAATGAGCAGTTCTTC,CASSLVTSGRDNEQFF
.,TRBJ2-5,TRBV7-9,TRBD2,TGTGCCAGCAGCCCCACACTGGCGGGAGTAGAGACCCAGTACTTC,CASSPTLAGVETQYF